Here is one T cell receptor (beta chain) with its context. This entry comes from a study of control samples from healthy donors and cancer patients. Germline CDR1 and CDR2: KGHSH and LQKENI. The CDR3 length is 16 residues. Trimming at V came to 4 bases and at J to 6 bases, leaving 11 bases not matched to a gene. Repertoires were generated with immunoSEQ multiplex PCR, while TCRdb's copy carries only in-frame clones and drops some. The data show roughly 95,000 clones, with more than 85% seen just once and over 0.85% held by the top ten. Sequencing input: blood. The V gene is TRBV18, the J gene TRBJ2-3; 9 positions match TRBD1. The receptor was isolated from a woman aged 25 to 39 in good health. The CDR3 region is CASSLSGQGRSDTQYF. CDR3 sequence (DNA): TGTGCCAGCTCACTTTCCGGACAGGGGAGATCGGATACGCAGTATTTT.